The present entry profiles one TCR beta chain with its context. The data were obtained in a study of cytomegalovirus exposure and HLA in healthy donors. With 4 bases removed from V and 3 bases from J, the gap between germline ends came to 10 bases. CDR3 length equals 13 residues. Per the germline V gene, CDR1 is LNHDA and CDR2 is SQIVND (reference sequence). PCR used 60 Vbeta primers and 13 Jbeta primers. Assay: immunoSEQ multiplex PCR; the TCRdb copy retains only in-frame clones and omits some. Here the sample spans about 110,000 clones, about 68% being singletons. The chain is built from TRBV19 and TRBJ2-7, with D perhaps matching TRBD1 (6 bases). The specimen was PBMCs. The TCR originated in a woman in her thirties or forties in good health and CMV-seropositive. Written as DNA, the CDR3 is TGTGCCAGTAGTAGGGGCAGGGGCTACGAGCAGTACTTC. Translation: CASSRGRGYEQYF. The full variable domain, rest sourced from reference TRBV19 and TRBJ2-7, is DGGITQSPKYLFRKEGQNVTLSCEQNLNHDAMYWYRQDPGQGLRLIYYSQIVNDFQKGDIAEGYSVSREKKESFPLTVTSAQKNPTAFYLCASSRGRGYEQYFGPGTRLTVT.